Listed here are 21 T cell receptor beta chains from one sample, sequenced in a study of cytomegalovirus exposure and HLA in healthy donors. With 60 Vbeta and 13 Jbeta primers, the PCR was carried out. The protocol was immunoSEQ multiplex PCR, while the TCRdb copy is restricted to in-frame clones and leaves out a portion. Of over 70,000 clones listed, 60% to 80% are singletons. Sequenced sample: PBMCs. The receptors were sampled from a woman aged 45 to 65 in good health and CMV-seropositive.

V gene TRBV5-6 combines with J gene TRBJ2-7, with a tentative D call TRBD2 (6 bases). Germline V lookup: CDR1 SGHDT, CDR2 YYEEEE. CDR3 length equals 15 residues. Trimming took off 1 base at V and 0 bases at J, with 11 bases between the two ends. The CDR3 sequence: CASSLKGEVSYEQYV. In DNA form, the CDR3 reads TGTGCCAGCAGCTTGAAAGGGGAGGTCTCCTACGAGCAGTACGTC.

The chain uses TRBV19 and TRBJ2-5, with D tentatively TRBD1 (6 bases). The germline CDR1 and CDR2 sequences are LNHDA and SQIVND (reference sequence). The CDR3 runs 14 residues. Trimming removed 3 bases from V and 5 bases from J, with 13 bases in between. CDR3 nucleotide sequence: TGTGCCAGTAGTATGAACAGGGTCGCGGAGACCCAGTACTTC. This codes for CASSMNRVAETQYF.

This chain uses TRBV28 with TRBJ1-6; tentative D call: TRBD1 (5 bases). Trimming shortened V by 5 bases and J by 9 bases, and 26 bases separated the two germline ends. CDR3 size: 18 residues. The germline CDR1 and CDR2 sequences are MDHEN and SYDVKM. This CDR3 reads CASSTLRGTRSRFSPLHF. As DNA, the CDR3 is TGTGCCAGCAGTACCCTCCGGGGGACCCGTTCTAGGTTTTCACCCCTCCACTTT.

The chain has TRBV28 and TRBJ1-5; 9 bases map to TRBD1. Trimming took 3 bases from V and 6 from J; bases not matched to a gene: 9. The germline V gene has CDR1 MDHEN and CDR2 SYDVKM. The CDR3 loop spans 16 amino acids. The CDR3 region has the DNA TGTGCCAGCAGTTTTCGACACAGGGGGCGCGCTCAGCCCCAGCATTTT. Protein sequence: CASSFRHRGRAQPQHF.

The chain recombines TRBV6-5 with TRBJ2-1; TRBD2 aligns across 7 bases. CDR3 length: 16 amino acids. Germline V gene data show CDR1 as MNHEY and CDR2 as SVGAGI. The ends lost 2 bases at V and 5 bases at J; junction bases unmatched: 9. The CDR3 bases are TGTGCCAGCAGTTACACCCTAGCGGCAGGAAACAATGAGCAGTTCTTC. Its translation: CASSYTLAAGNNEQFF.

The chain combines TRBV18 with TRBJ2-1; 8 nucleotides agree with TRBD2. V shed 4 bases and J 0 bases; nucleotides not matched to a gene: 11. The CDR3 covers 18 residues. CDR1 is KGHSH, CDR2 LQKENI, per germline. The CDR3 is CASSRGVSGASSYNEQFF. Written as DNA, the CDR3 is TGTGCCAGCTCACGGGGGGTTAGCGGGGCGAGCTCCTACAATGAGCAGTTCTTC.

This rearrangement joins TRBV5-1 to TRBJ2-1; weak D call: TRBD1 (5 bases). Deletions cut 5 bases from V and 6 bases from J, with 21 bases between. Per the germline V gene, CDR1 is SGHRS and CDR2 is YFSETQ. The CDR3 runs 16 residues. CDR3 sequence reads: CASRSGPTDSFNEQFF. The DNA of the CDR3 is TGCGCCAGCAGATCAGGGCCGACAGATAGTTTCAATGAGCAGTTCTTC.

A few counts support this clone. In nucleotides, the CDR3 is TGTGCCTTCGGGCGAGGGTTCGGCACTGAAGCTTTCTTT. Amino acid sequence: CAFGRGFGTEAFF. The chain uses TRBV30 and TRBJ1-1; D gene uncertain. Germline assignment: CDR1 GTSNPN and CDR2 SVGIG (reference sequence). This CDR3 comprises 13 residues. V lost 7 bases and J lost 4, with 16 bases in between.

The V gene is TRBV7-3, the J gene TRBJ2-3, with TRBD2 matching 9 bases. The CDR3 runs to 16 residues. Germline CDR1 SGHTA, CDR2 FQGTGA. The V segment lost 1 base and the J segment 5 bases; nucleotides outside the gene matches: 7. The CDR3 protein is CASSLIGGGAKDTQYF. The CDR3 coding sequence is TGTGCCAGCAGCTTAATCGGCGGGGGGGCCAAAGATACGCAGTATTTT.

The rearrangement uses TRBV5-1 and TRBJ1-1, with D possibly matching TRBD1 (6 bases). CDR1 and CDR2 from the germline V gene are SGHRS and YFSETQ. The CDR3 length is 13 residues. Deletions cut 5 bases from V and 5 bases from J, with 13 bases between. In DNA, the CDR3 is TGCGCCAGCAGGTACAGGGAGAGAACTGAAGCTTTCTTT. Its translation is CASRYRERTEAFF.

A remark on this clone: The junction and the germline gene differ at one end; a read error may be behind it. CDR3 DNA: TGCGCCATGGAGGGCGAAGAGACCCAGTACTTC. Protein sequence: CAMEGEETQYF. V is TRBV6-1 and J is TRBJ2-5; D might be TRBD2 (6 bases). CDR3 length: 11 residues. In germline, CDR1 is MNHNS, CDR2 SASEGT.

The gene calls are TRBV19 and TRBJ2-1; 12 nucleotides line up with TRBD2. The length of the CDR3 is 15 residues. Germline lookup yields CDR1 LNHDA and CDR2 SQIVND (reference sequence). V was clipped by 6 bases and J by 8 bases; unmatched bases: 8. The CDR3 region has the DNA TGTGCCAGTAGCATGACTAGCGGGAGTCCGGATGAGCAGTTCTTC. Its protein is CASSMTSGSPDEQFF. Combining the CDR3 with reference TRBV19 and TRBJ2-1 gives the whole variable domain DGGITQSPKYLFRKEGQNVTLSCEQNLNHDAMYWYRQDPGQGLRLIYYSQIVNDFQKGDIAEGYSVSREKKESFPLTVTSAQKNPTAFYLCASSMTSGSPDEQFFGPGTRLTVL.

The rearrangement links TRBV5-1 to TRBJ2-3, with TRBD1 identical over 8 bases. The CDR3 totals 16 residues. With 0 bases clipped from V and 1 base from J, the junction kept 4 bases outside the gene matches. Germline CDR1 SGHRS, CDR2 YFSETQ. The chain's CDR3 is CASSLDPGQGTDTQYF. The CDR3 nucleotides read TGCGCCAGCAGCTTGGATCCGGGACAGGGCACAGATACGCAGTATTTT.

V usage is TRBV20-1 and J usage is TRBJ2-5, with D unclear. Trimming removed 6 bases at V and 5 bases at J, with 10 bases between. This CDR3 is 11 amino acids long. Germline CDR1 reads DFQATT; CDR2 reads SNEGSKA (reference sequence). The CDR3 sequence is CSARQLETQYF. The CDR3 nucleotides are TGCAGTGCCAGACAATTGGAGACCCAGTACTTC.

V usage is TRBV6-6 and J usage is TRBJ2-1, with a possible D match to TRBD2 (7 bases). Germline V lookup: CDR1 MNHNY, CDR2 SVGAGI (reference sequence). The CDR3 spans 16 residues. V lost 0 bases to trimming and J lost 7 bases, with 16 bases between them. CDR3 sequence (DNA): TGTGCCAGCAGTTACTCGGGAGGGGGGGTGATGAATGAGCAGTTCTTC. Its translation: CASSYSGGGVMNEQFF.

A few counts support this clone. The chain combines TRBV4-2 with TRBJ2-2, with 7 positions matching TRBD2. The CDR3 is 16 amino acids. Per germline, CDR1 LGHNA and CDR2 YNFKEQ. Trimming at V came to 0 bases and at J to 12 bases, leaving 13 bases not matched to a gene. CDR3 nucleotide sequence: TGTGCCAGCAGCCAAGATATAGGCCTAGCGGATGTGCAGCTGTTTTTT. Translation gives CASSQDIGLADVQLFF.

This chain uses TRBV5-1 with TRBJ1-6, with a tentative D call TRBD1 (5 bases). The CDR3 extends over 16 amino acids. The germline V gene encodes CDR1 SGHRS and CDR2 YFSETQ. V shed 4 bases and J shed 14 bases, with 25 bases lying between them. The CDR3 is CASSPTTGGGLLALHF. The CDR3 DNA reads TGCGCCAGCAGCCCAACCACGGGGGGGGGATTATTGGCCCTCCACTTT.

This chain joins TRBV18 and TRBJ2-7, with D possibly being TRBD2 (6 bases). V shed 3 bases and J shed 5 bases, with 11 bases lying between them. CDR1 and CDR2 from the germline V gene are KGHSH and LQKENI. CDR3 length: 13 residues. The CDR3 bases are TGTGCCAGCTCACCTTTCACGGGGGACGAGCAGTACTTC. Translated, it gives CASSPFTGDEQYF.

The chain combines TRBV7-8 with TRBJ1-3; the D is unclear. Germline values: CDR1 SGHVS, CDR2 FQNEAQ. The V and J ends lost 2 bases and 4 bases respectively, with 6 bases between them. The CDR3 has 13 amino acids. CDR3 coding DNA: TGTGCCAGCAGCTTAAATCGGGGAAACACCATATATTTT. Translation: CASSLNRGNTIYF.

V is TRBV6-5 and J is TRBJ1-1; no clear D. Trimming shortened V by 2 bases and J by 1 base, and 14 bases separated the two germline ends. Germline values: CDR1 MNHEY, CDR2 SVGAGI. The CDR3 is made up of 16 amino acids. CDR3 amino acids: CASSYRPGVGNTEAFF. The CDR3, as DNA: TGTGCCAGCAGTTACAGGCCTGGAGTCGGGAACACTGAAGCTTTCTTT.

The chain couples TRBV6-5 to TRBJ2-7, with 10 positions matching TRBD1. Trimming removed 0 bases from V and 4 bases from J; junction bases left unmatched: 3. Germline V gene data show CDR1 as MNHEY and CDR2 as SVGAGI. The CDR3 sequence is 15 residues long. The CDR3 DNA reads TGTGCCAGCAGTTACTCTGGGACAGGGGATTACGAGCAGTACTTC. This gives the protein CASSYSGTGDYEQYF.